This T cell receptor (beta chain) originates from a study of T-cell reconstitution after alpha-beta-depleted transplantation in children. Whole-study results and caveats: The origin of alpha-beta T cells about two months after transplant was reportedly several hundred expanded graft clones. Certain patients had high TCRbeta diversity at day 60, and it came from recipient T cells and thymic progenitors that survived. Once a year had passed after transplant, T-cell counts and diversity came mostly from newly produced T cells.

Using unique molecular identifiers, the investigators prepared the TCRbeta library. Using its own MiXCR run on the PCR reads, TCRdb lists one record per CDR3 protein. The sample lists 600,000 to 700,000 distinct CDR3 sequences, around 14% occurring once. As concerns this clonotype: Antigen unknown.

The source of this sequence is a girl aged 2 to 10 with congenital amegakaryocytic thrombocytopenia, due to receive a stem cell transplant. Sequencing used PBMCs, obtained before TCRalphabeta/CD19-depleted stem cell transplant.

The CDR3 DNA sequence: TGTGCCAGCAGCCAAGCGATGGGGCTAGCGGGACACGATGAGCAGTTCTTC. The encoded protein is CASSQAMGLAGHDEQFF. The V gene is TRBV3-1, the J gene TRBJ2-1, with 9 bases matching TRBD2. The trim removed 1 base at V and 8 bases at J, leaving 12 bases unmatched. The CDR3 runs 17 residues. Germline values: CDR1 LGHDT, CDR2 YNNKEL (reference sequence).